The 5 T cell receptor beta chains below all came from one sample that was sequenced in a study of CXCR3-negative and CXCR3-positive naive CD8 T cells. All TRB cDNA libraries came from 5' RACE performed with UMI labels. TCRdb reprocessed the 5' RACE reads, keeping one entry per CDR3 protein, no DNA. This repertoire includes about 62,000 distinct CDR3 sequences. Input material: naive CXCR3- CD8+ T cells from blood. Described subset: CD45RO-CCR7+CD27+CD95- naive CD8+ T cells lacking CXCR3 (TNR3-). The receptors come from a human donor in good health. Some clones in this sample may be carry-over from other donors' samples.

The chain recombines TRBV20-1 with TRBJ2-7; the D call from TCRdb, TRBD2, cannot be confirmed without DNA. Germline-derived CDR1 and CDR2 are DFQATT and SNEGSKA (reference sequence). The CDR3 covers 13 residues. CDR3: CSADTSSSYEQYF.

The rearrangement links TRBV7-2 to TRBJ2-5. The germline gives CDR1 SGHTA, CDR2 FQGNSA. The CDR3 is 13 residues long. This CDR3 reads CASSKKYQETQYF.

The rearrangement links TRBV10-3 to TRBJ2-7; no DNA is available, so the TRBD1 call from TCRdb remains unchecked. CDR1 is ENHRY and CDR2 is SYGVKD in the germline V gene. The CDR3 sequence is 16 residues long. The chain's CDR3 is CAISESLDTVIYEQYF.

The chain combines TRBV7-9 with TRBJ1-1; without DNA, the TCRdb call of TRBD1 cannot be checked. In germline, CDR1 is SEHNR, CDR2 FQNEAQ (reference sequence). The CDR3 sequence is 15 residues long. Here the CDR3 reads CASSFPGSVNTEAFF.

The gene calls are TRBV28 and TRBJ2-2; lacking DNA, the TRBD1 call made by TCRdb goes unchecked. Germline V gives CDR1 MDHEN, CDR2 SYDVKM. The CDR3 has 14 residues. CDR3 amino acids: CASSPTGTTGELFF.